This is a list of T cell receptor beta chains from one sample in a study of blood T cell repertoires in COVID-19. TCRdb keeps only in-frame clones here, not all; method: immunoSEQ multiplex PCR. The repertoire holds about 180,000 clones, with 80% to 90% as singletons. The sample taken for sequencing was peripheral blood. The receptors were sampled from a man in his fifties with active or convalescent COVID-19. Both conserved end residues are part of each CDR3. The D gene is left open where the match is weak. Some rows mark clone size as missing; the rest say once, few, many or name a class of expanded clone.

clone_size: -; d_call: -; j_call: TRBJ1-2; v_call: TRBV4-1; cdr3_aa: CASSQHGVYGYTF; cdr3_nt: TGCGCCAGCAGCCAGCACGGGGTCTATGGCTACACCTTC
clone_size: once; d_call: TRBD2; j_call: TRBJ2-3; v_call: TRBV6-6; cdr3_aa: CASRGPLSGRANTQYF; cdr3_nt: TGTGCCAGCAGGGGACCGTTAAGCGGGAGAGCCAATACGCAGTATTTT
clone_size: -; d_call: -; j_call: TRBJ2-5; v_call: TRBV21-1; cdr3_aa: CASSKVTVQGNRETQYF; cdr3_nt: TGTGCCAGCAGCAAAGTCACCGTACAGGGAAACCGAGAGACCCAGTACTTC
clone_size: -; d_call: -; j_call: TRBJ2-5; v_call: TRBV6-5; cdr3_aa: CASSYGDGTWETQYF; cdr3_nt: TGTGCCAGCAGTTACGGGGACGGGACTTGGGAGACCCAGTACTTC
clone_size: -; d_call: -; j_call: TRBJ1-4; v_call: TRBV7-2; cdr3_aa: CASSGTPNEKLFF; cdr3_nt: TGTGCCAGCAGCGGGACACCTAATGAAAAACTGTTTTTT
clone_size: -; d_call: -; j_call: TRBJ1-2; v_call: TRBV5-1; cdr3_aa: CASSLTGRYGYTF; cdr3_nt: TGCGCCAGCAGCTTGACAGGGCGCTATGGCTACACCTTC
clone_size: -; d_call: -; j_call: TRBJ1-1; v_call: TRBV7-2; cdr3_aa: CASSHGTQGEAFF; cdr3_nt: TGTGCCAGCAGCCACGGGACACAAGGTGAAGCTTTCTTT
clone_size: -; d_call: -; j_call: TRBJ1-1; v_call: TRBV20-1; cdr3_aa: CSASRSNTEAFF; cdr3_nt: TGCAGTGCAAGTCGGTCTAACACTGAAGCTTTCTTT
clone_size: -; d_call: TRBD2; j_call: TRBJ2-1; v_call: TRBV7-3; cdr3_aa: CASSSSAGGPGEQFF; cdr3_nt: TGTGCCAGCAGCTCTTCAGCGGGGGGGCCGGGAGAGCAGTTCTTC
clone_size: -; d_call: TRBD1; j_call: TRBJ1-2; v_call: TRBV28; cdr3_aa: CASSSGQGVYGYTF; cdr3_nt: TGTGCCAGCAGTTCAGGACAGGGGGTCTATGGCTACACCTTC